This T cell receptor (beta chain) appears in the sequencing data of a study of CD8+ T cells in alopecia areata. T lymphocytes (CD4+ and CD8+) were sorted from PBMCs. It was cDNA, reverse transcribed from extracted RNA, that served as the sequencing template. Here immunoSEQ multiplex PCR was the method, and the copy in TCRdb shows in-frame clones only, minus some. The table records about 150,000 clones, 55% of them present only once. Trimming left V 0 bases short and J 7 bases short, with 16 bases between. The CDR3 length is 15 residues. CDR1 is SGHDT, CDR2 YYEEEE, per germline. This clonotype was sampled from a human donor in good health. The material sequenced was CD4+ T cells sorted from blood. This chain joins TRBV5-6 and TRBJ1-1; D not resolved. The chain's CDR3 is CASSLDRADGDEAFF. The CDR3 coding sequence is TGTGCCAGCAGCTTGGATAGGGCGGACGGAGATGAAGCTTTCTTT. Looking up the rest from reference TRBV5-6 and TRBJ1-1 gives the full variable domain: DAGVTQSPTHLIKTRGQQVTLRCSPKSGHDTVSWYQQALGQGPQFIFQYYEEEERQRGNFPDRFSGHQFPNYSSELNVNALLLGDSALYLCASSLDRADGDEAFFGQGTRLTVV.